This TCR beta chain was observed in a study of T cells in Graves' hyperthyroidism and ophthalmopathy. General study points: Most thyroid clonotypes expanded above 0.001 appeared in blood too.

Regions amplified from RNA transcripts were the TCR beta CDR3 regions. The HTBI set primed first-round TCR CDR3 RT-PCR. Each CDR3 protein is one row after TCRdb ran MiXCR on the multiplex PCR reads. This repertoire shows roughly 740,000 distinct CDR3 sequences, about 16% found once; its top ten account for around 7.7%. This clonotype appeared a few times. Its antigen is not identified. Among the patients, aged 18 to 65, hyperthyroidism was newly diagnosed and had lasted under 2 months. The germline CDR1 and CDR2 sequences are MDHEN and SYDVKM. This CDR3 spans 16 amino acids. J was trimmed by 1 base and V by 3 bases; bases with no gene match: 5.

Specimen: blood. The gene calls are TRBV28 and TRBJ2-4, with 8 bases fitting TRBD1. The clonotype originates from a man aged 18 to 35 with Graves' hyperthyroidism. The DNA for the CDR3 is TGTGCCAGCAGTTTCCCACGGACAGGGGCCAAAAACATTCAGTACTTC. It is translated as CASSFPRTGAKNIQYF.